These 30 T cell receptor beta chains were sequenced from one sample in a study of OX40 agonist ivuxolimab in advanced cancers. The repertoire was sequenced with immunoSEQ multiplex PCR; TCRdb's copy has only in-frame clones and lacks some. Among approximately 50,000 clones listed, 70% to 80% were seen once. The material sequenced was CD4+ or CD8+ T cells sorted from blood, taken in a trial of the OX40 agonist ivuxolimab. The receptors stem from an adult with an advanced solid tumor such as melanoma, head and neck, liver or kidney cancer.

This clone was picked up a small number of times. This chain joins TRBV7-6 and TRBJ2-3; D remains unclear. The V gene lost 5 bases and the J gene lost 0 bases, with 9 bases spanning the gap. The CDR3 spans 14 residues. Germline CDR1 is SGHVS and CDR2 is FNYEAQ. CDR3: CASSQDHSTDTQYF. In nucleotides, the CDR3 is TGTGCCAGCAGCCAGGACCATAGCACAGATACGCAGTATTTT.

The genes are TRBV5-6 and TRBJ1-5; maybe TRBD1 (6 bases). The CDR3 sequence is 15 residues long. Germline-derived CDR1 and CDR2 are SGHDT and YYEEEE. V lost 0 bases to trimming and J lost 7 bases, with 14 bases between them. DNA for the CDR3: TGTGCCAGCAGCTTGGGGGGGCGCACGGACCAGCCCCAGCATTTT. Protein: CASSLGGRTDQPQHF.

V and J are TRBV7-2 and TRBJ2-5; D gene uncertain. The CDR3 consists of 13 residues. The ends were cut back, 5 bases at V and 5 bases at J, with 12 bases in the middle. Looked up from germline, CDR1 is SGHTA and CDR2 is FQGNSA. The CDR3 sequence is CASSLQRLETQYF. The CDR3 DNA reads TGTGCCAGCAGCCTACAAAGGCTGGAGACCCAGTACTTC.

The count of this clone is one. The genes are TRBV5-1 and TRBJ1-4, with D unresolved. CDR1 is SGHRS, CDR2 YFSETQ, per germline. CDR3 size: 14 residues. Trimming took off 4 bases at V and 0 bases at J, with 7 bases between the two ends. CDR3 protein: CASSISATNEKLFF. As DNA, the CDR3 is TGCGCCAGCAGCATCAGTGCAACTAATGAAAAACTGTTTTTT. The full variable domain, rest sourced from reference TRBV5-1 and TRBJ1-4, is KAGVTQTPRYLIKTRGQQVTLSCSPISGHRSVSWYQQTPGQGLQFLFEYFSETQRNKGNFPGRFSGRQFSNSRSEMNVSTLELGDSALYLCASSISATNEKLFFGSGTQLSVL.

This clone came up a few times. The J gene is TRBJ2-3, the V gene TRBV18; D is unresolved. Germline V CDR1 and CDR2: KGHSH, LQKENI. V was pared by 2 bases and J by 6 bases, with 9 bases between. CDR3 length: 13 residues. The CDR3 protein is CASSPNPEDTQYF. The CDR3 nucleotides are TGTGCCAGCTCACCAAATCCGGAGGATACGCAGTATTTT.

V and J are TRBV20-1 and TRBJ1-2; D unresolved. Trimming stripped 0 bases from V and 11 bases from J, with 1 base between. CDR1 and CDR2 from the germline V gene are DFQATT and SNEGSKA (reference sequence). The CDR3 spans 8 residues. The CDR3 region is CSAREYTF. CDR3 bases: TGCAGTGCTAGAGAATACACCTTC.

The DNA for the CDR3 is TGCAGCGCCGGGACAGGGAATCGCAACACTGAAGCTTTCTTT. The encoded protein is CSAGTGNRNTEAFF. J is TRBJ1-1 and V is TRBV29-1, with TRBD1 matching over 9 bases. Germline V gives CDR1 SQVTM, CDR2 ANQGSEA. V lost 7 bases to trimming and J lost 2 bases; unmatched junction nucleotides: 8. The CDR3 is 14 amino acids.

This clone has a single count. The CDR3 nucleotides read TGCGCCAGCAGCTTGGTGAGGAGCGGGAGGACAGATACGCAGTATTTT. Its translation is CASSLVRSGRTDTQYF. The rearrangement joins TRBV5-1 to TRBJ2-3, with TRBD2 matching over 9 bases. The junction had 5 bases not matched to a gene; V was cut back by 0 bases and J by 3 bases. The CDR3 runs to 16 residues. Germline V CDR1 and CDR2: SGHRS, YFSETQ.

The rearrangement joins TRBV28 to TRBJ1-5, with D possibly TRBD1 on 5 matching bases. Trimming took off 7 bases at V and 5 bases at J, with 12 bases between the two ends. Germline values: CDR1 MDHEN, CDR2 SYDVKM. This CDR3 comprises 13 residues. The DNA of the CDR3 is TGTGCCAGCACCTTGGGACGGGATCAGCCCCAGCATTTT. Amino acid sequence: CASTLGRDQPQHF.

This clone occurred once. The V call is TRBV9, the J call TRBJ2-1, with TRBD2 identical over 11 bases. The trim removed 0 bases at V and 4 bases at J, leaving 6 bases unmatched. The CDR3 extends over 17 amino acids. Germline V gene sequence: CDR1 SGDLS, CDR2 YYNGEE. The DNA of the CDR3 is TGTGCCAGCAGCGTAGCTACCACTAGCGGGGGTTACAATGAGCAGTTCTTC. This encodes CASSVATTSGGYNEQFF.

This CDR3 reads CASNKQGATEAFF. CDR3 nucleotides: TGTGCCAGCAATAAACAGGGGGCAACTGAAGCTTTCTTT. The genes are TRBV6-5 and TRBJ1-1; 9 bases agree with TRBD1. CDR1 is MNHEY and CDR2 is SVGAGI in the germline V gene. This CDR3 spans 13 amino acids. The trim removed 7 bases at V and 5 bases at J, leaving 5 bases unmatched.

This chain links TRBV11-2 with TRBJ1-1, with D possibly matching TRBD1 (6 bases). The ends were cut back, 1 base at V and 0 bases at J, with 9 bases in the middle. This CDR3 spans 15 amino acids. Germline loops: CDR1 SGHAT, CDR2 FQNNGV. The CDR3 bases are TGTGCCAGCAGCTTAGCCGGACAGCTGAACACTGAAGCTTTCTTT. As protein: CASSLAGQLNTEAFF.

The chain links TRBV5-1 to TRBJ2-6; D gene ambiguous. Trimming took 0 bases from V and 4 from J, leaving 2 bases between them. The CDR3 spans 13 residues. Germline V CDR1 and CDR2: SGHRS, YFSETQ. The DNA of the CDR3 is TGCGCCAGCAGCTTGGCCGGGGCCAACGTCCTGACTTTC. This encodes CASSLAGANVLTF.

J is TRBJ2-1 and V is TRBV29-1, with 8 bases that match TRBD2. This CDR3 spans 15 amino acids. V trimming: 8 bases; J trimming: 2 bases; junction bases outside the gene matches: 11. In germline, CDR1 is SQVTM, CDR2 ANQGSEA. The CDR3 nucleotides are TGCAGCACTTACGGGGGGGCCTTTACCTACAATGAGCAGTTCTTC. The encoded protein is CSTYGGAFTYNEQFF.

This chain uses TRBV28 with TRBJ2-7; D is unresolved. The CDR3 is 12 residues long. V lost 2 bases, J lost 7 bases, and 9 bases lay in between. CDR1 and CDR2 from the germline V gene are MDHEN and SYDVKM. CDR3: CASSLRPLEQYF. CDR3 sequence (DNA): TGTGCCAGCAGTTTACGACCGTTGGAGCAGTACTTC.

The chain has TRBV18 and TRBJ2-5, with D unresolved. Germline V gene lookup returns CDR1 KGHSH and CDR2 LQKENI. With 5 bases removed from V and 2 bases from J, the gap between germline ends came to 3 bases. The CDR3 has 11 residues. The CDR3 is CASSFQETQYF. CDR3 nucleotides: TGTGCCAGCTCATTTCAAGAGACCCAGTACTTC.

The gene calls are TRBV9 and TRBJ2-3; either TRBD1 or TRBD2 may supply D (5 bases each). The CDR3 consists of 16 residues. V lost 3 bases and J 0 bases, leaving 14 bases between the germline ends. Germline V lookup: CDR1 SGDLS, CDR2 YYNGEE. CDR3 sequence reads: CASSARRGGSTDTQYF. CDR3 coding DNA: TGTGCCAGCAGCGCCCGTCGGGGCGGGAGCACAGATACGCAGTATTTT.

This clone showed up just a few times. V gene TRBV7-9 combines with J gene TRBJ1-1, with 8 bases aligning to TRBD1. Germline V gives CDR1 SEHNR, CDR2 FQNEAQ (reference sequence). This CDR3 has 14 residues. V lost 3 bases, J lost 1 base, and 1 base stayed unmatched. CDR3 coding DNA: TGTGCCAGCAGCTTTCAGGGGGCGAACACTGAAGCTTTCTTT. Protein product: CASSFQGANTEAFF.

This clone was counted a few times. J is TRBJ2-7 and V is TRBV19; 8 nucleotides agree with TRBD2. V lost 1 base to trimming and J lost 7 bases; unmatched junction nucleotides: 12. CDR1 LNHDA and CDR2 SQIVND come from the germline V gene (reference sequence). The CDR3 has 16 residues. The CDR3 DNA is TGTGCCAGTAGTATAGCTGTCGGGGCGGGGGGCTATGAGCAGTACTTC. It is translated as CASSIAVGAGGYEQYF.

The chain has TRBV29-1 and TRBJ2-2, with D perhaps TRBD1 (6 bases). This CDR3 comprises 15 residues. Germline V CDR1 and CDR2: SQVTM, ANQGSEA. Trimming pared 6 bases from V and 0 bases from J, leaving 14 bases between. CDR3 sequence (DNA): TGCAGCGTGGATACAGGGCCGGCGAACACCGGGGAGCTGTTTTTT. Its translation: CSVDTGPANTGELFF.

The chain joins TRBV18 to TRBJ2-3, with 12 bases lining up with TRBD2. The CDR3 runs 16 residues. CDR1 KGHSH and CDR2 LQKENI come from the germline V gene. V was clipped by 4 bases and J by 2 bases; unmatched bases: 4. The CDR3 bases are TGTGCCAGCTCACGAACTAGCGGGGGGACCACAGATACGCAGTATTTT. This encodes CASSRTSGGTTDTQYF.

The CDR3 sequence is CASSVGQTNYGYTF. CDR3 DNA: TGTGCCAGCAGTGTGGGACAAACTAACTATGGCTACACCTTC. V is TRBV2 and J is TRBJ1-2; the D gene is possibly TRBD1 (6 bases). Looked up from germline, CDR1 is SNHLY and CDR2 is FYNNEI. Trimming took off 4 bases at V and 0 bases at J, with 9 bases between the two ends. The CDR3 covers 14 residues.

This clone was counted once. The V call is TRBV28, the J call TRBJ2-2, with D maybe TRBD2 (6 bases). Trimming took off 3 bases at V and 4 bases at J, with 12 bases between the two ends. Germline V gene lookup returns CDR1 MDHEN and CDR2 SYDVKM. The CDR3 totals 15 residues. CDR3 sequence: CASSLGGRGTGELFF. The DNA for the CDR3 is TGTGCCAGCAGTTTGGGGGGAAGAGGCACCGGGGAGCTGTTTTTT.

This chain links TRBV7-9 with TRBJ2-1; D is unclear. Germline assignment: CDR1 SEHNR and CDR2 FQNEAQ (reference sequence). V was trimmed by 1 base and J by 7 bases, leaving 5 bases between them. The CDR3 runs 12 residues. The CDR3 loop reads CASSLDGNEQFF. In DNA, the CDR3 is TGTGCCAGCAGCTTAGACGGAAATGAGCAGTTCTTC.

This clone was picked up one time. J is TRBJ1-1 and V is TRBV28; no reliable D call. V lost 4 bases, J lost 4 bases, and 16 bases lay in between. This CDR3 region has 15 residues. Germline CDR1 is MDHEN and CDR2 is SYDVKM. CDR3 sequence: CASSSPNGRSTEAFF. DNA of the CDR3: TGTGCCAGCAGTTCCCCCAATGGGAGGAGCACTGAAGCTTTCTTT.

V gene TRBV7-2 combines with J gene TRBJ2-1, with D possibly matching TRBD2 (8 bases). Looked up from germline, CDR1 is SGHTA and CDR2 is FQGNSA. The CDR3 is 16 residues long. Trimming stripped 3 bases from V and 4 bases from J, with 16 bases between. The CDR3 sequence: CASSFRTSRGYNEQFF. CDR3 bases: TGTGCCAGCAGCTTCAGGACTAGCAGGGGGTACAATGAGCAGTTCTTC.

The V gene is TRBV5-8, the J gene TRBJ2-5; D is unresolved. V gave up 6 bases and J gave up 2 bases, with 8 bases separating them. The V gene's germline CDR1 is SGHTS and CDR2 YDEGEE. The CDR3 contains 12 residues. The CDR3 DNA is TGTGCCAGCATAGAGATTCAAGAGACCCAGTACTTC. It is translated as CASIEIQETQYF.

This chain joins TRBV2 and TRBJ1-5; D is unresolved. Germline loops: CDR1 SNHLY, CDR2 FYNNEI. The CDR3 spans 14 residues. Trimming removed 1 base from V and 3 bases from J, with 7 bases in between. DNA for the CDR3: TGTGCCAGCAGTGAAGTGGCCTTCAATCAGCCCCAGCATTTT. This translates into CASSEVAFNQPQHF.

The chain joins TRBV19 to TRBJ2-2, with 12 bases aligning to TRBD2. The CDR3 consists of 16 residues. With V trimmed by 7 bases and J by 6 bases, 9 bases remained unmatched. Germline CDR1 is LNHDA and CDR2 is SQIVND (reference sequence). The CDR3, as DNA: TGTGCCAGTAATCAACGACTAGCGGGAGCGGCCGGGGAGCTGTTTTTT. Encoded protein: CASNQRLAGAAGELFF.

The gene calls are TRBV19 and TRBJ1-3; the D gene is possibly TRBD1 (6 bases). Germline V gene sequence: CDR1 LNHDA, CDR2 SQIVND (reference sequence). The CDR3 loop spans 15 amino acids. Deletions cut 2 bases from V and 0 bases from J, with 8 bases between. The CDR3 bases are TGTGCCAGTAGTATAAGGGACAACTCTGGAAACACCATATATTTT. Translating it yields CASSIRDNSGNTIYF.